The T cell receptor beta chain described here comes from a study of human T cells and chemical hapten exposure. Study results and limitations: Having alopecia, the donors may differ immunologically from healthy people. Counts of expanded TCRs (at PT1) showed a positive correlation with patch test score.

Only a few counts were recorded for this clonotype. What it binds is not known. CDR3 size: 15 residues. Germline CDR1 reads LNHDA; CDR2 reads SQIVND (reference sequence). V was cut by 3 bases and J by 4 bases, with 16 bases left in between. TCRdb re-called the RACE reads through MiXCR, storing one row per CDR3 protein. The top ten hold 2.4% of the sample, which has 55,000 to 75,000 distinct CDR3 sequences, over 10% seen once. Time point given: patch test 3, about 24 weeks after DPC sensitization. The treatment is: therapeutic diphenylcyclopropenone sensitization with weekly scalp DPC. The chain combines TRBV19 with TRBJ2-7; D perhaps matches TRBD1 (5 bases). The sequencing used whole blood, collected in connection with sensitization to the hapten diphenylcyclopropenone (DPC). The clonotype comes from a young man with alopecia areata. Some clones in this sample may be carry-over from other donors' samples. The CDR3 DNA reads TGTGCCAGTAGTATTACAGGCGACCCGTCTTACGAGCAGTACTTC. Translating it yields CASSITGDPSYEQYF. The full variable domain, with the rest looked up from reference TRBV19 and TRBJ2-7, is DGGITQSPKYLFRKEGQNVTLSCEQNLNHDAMYWYRQDPGQGLRLIYYSQIVNDFQKGDIAEGYSVSREKKESFPLTVTSAQKNPTAFYLCASSITGDPSYEQYFGPGTRLTVT.